This T cell receptor (beta chain) originates from a study of sequential checkpoint blockade in melanoma. Looking at the study overall: Patients were randomized 1:1 to nivolumab-then-ipilimumab or ipilimumab-then-nivolumab first-line. After both sequences, patients received maintenance nivolumab.

Here immunoSEQ multiplex PCR was the method, and the copy in TCRdb shows in-frame clones only, minus some. This sample yields approximately 23,000 clones, of which around 75% are seen a single time; under 30% belongs to the top ten. Treatment given: randomized to nivolumab then ipilimumab (arm A) or the reverse (arm B). Sorted cells were live CD3+CD8+, lacking CD19 and CD56, from PBMCs. The J segment lost 2 bases and the V segment lost 6 bases, leaving 6 bases of the junction unmatched. Per the germline V gene, CDR1 is SGHVS and CDR2 is FQNEAQ. The CDR3 is 16 residues long. Here the sequenced sample was CD8+ T cells sorted from blood (inferred from file names), taken from a patient given nivolumab and ipilimumab in sequence. This receptor was obtained from a human donor with melanoma. This chain uses TRBV7-8 with TRBJ2-5; 13 nucleotides agree with TRBD2. The CDR3 DNA sequence: TGTGCCAGCAGAAAACTAGCGGGGGGGCCTCAAGAGACCCAGTACTTC. It yields the protein CASRKLAGGPQETQYF.